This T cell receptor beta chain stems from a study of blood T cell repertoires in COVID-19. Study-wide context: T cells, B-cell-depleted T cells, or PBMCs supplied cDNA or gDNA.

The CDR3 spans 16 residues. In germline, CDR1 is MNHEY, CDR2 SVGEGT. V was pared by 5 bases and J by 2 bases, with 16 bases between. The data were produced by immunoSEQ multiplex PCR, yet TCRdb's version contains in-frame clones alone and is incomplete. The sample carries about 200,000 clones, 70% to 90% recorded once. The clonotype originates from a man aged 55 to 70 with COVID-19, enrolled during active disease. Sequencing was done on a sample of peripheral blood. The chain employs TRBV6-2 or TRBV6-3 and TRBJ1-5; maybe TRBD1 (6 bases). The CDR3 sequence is CASSRQGRGGNQPQHF. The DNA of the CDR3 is TGTGCCAGCAGTCGTCAGGGGCGAGGGGGCAATCAGCCCCAGCATTTT.